This passage covers 20 T cell receptor beta chains from one sample sequenced in a study of beta chain features in type 1 diabetes. Findings and limits, study-wide: In all four CD4+ subsets, TCRB CDR3 length was significantly, moderately reduced in type 1 diabetes.

Their recognized antigens are unknown. What was sequenced were expressed TCRB transcripts, since all of the isolated RNA had been reverse transcribed. Sequencing used immunoSEQ multiplex PCR; TCRdb keeps in-frame clones, though not all of them. The sample records some 240,000 clones, 16% being singletons. The sequenced sample consisted of naive CD4+ T cells from blood. The receptors here all came from a man aged 25-45 years with type 1 diabetes.

This chain joins TRBV9 and TRBJ2-7; 7 nucleotides agree with TRBD1. Unmatched junction bases numbered 8, after V lost 3 bases and J lost 5 bases. There are 14 residues in the CDR3. Looked up from germline, CDR1 is SGDLS and CDR2 is YYNGEE. CDR3 sequence (DNA): TGTGCCAGCAGCGGAGACAGGGTCTTCGACGAGCAGTACTTC. This sequence encodes CASSGDRVFDEQYF.

This clone was picked up a small number of times. The V gene is TRBV30, the J gene TRBJ2-1; TRBD2 matches at 7 bases. Germline V gives CDR1 GTSNPN, CDR2 SVGIG (reference sequence). The CDR3 totals 17 residues. With 0 bases clipped from V and 3 bases from J, the junction kept 11 bases outside the gene matches. CDR3 amino acids: CAWSVYIWRGNYNEQFF. The CDR3 DNA follows: TGTGCCTGGAGTGTTTATATATGGCGGGGGAACTACAATGAGCAGTTCTTC. The variable domain in full, completed from reference TRBV30 and TRBJ2-1, reads SQTIHQWPATLVQPVGSPLSLECTVEGTSNPNLYWYRQAAGRGLQLLFYSVGIGQISSEVPQNLSASRPQDRQFILSSKKLLLSDSGFYLCAWSVYIWRGNYNEQFFGPGTRLTVL.

V gene TRBV9 combines with J gene TRBJ2-1; 10 nucleotides match TRBD1. Germline V gene data show CDR1 as SGDLS and CDR2 as YYNGEE. Losses at the gene ends were 0 bases for V and 1 base for J; bases not matched to a gene: 1. This CDR3 spans 16 amino acids. In nucleotides, the CDR3 is TGTGCCAGCAGCGTAGCGGGACAGGGGTCCTACAATGAGCAGTTCTTC. Translating it yields CASSVAGQGSYNEQFF.

In its sample, this clone was seen a few times. The J gene is TRBJ2-5, the V gene TRBV11-1, with TRBD2 identical over 11 bases. The CDR3 runs 16 residues. The trim removed 4 bases at V and 3 bases at J, leaving 7 bases unmatched. CDR1 and CDR2 (germline): SGHAT, FQDESV (reference sequence). CDR3 bases: TGTGCCAGCAGCTCCCAGGGACTAGCGGAGGAAGAGACCCAGTACTTC. Translated: CASSSQGLAEEETQYF.

This clone has just a few counts. At the DNA level, this CDR3 is encoded by other sequences in the same sample as well. The genes are TRBV6-6 and TRBJ2-3; D is unresolved. Per the germline V gene, CDR1 is MNHNY and CDR2 is SVGAGI (reference sequence). Trimming removed 0 bases from V and 5 bases from J, with 3 bases in between. The CDR3 length is 12 residues. In DNA form, the CDR3 reads TGTGCCAGCAGTTACTCGAGAGATACGCAGTATTTT. Translation gives CASSYSRDTQYF.

The rearrangement joins TRBV18 to TRBJ2-3; D call uncertain. The germline V and J ends were trimmed by 6 bases and 3 bases, with 13 bases remaining between them. The CDR3 spans 14 residues. Germline V gene data show CDR1 as KGHSH and CDR2 as LQKENI. This CDR3 is CASSPSTVTDTQYF. Written as DNA, the CDR3 is TGTGCCAGCTCGCCTTCCACAGTAACAGATACGCAGTATTTT.

The J gene is TRBJ1-1, the V gene TRBV19, with TRBD1 as a possible D gene (5 bases). The CDR3 runs 14 residues. Germline lookup yields CDR1 LNHDA and CDR2 SQIVND (reference sequence). Deletions cut 8 bases from V and 0 bases from J, with 13 bases between. CDR3 in DNA: TGTGCCAGTGCGGACGGGGCTATGAACACTGAAGCTTTCTTT. As protein: CASADGAMNTEAFF.

This chain joins TRBV27 and TRBJ1-1, with D unclear. Trimming shortened V by 5 bases and J by 7 bases, and 11 bases separated the two germline ends. The length of the CDR3 is 12 residues. Germline lookup yields CDR1 MNHEY and CDR2 SMNVEV (reference sequence). CDR3 coding DNA: TGTGCCAGCAGTCCCATCGGTCTTGAAGCTTTCTTT. It is translated as CASSPIGLEAFF.

This clone was observed a handful of times. V is TRBV2 and J is TRBJ2-3, with a weak D call TRBD1 (5 bases). Germline V gives CDR1 SNHLY, CDR2 FYNNEI. The length of the CDR3 is 13 residues. V was pared by 9 bases and J by 2 bases, with 12 bases between. CDR3 loop: CASSGYNTDTQYF. The DNA for the CDR3 is TGTGCCAGTTCAGGGTACAACACAGATACGCAGTATTTT.

This clone was seen only a few times. V usage is TRBV29-1 and J usage is TRBJ1-1, with D unresolved. Germline V gene data show CDR1 as SQVTM and CDR2 as ANQGSEA. Trimming took 5 bases from V and 1 from J, leaving 11 bases between them. The CDR3 loop spans 13 amino acids. CDR3 region: CSVRRTSNTEAFF. CDR3 coding DNA: TGCAGCGTTCGCCGTACCTCGAACACTGAAGCTTTCTTT.

Concerning this clone: Other DNA sequences in the sample encode the same CDR3. The genes are TRBV28 and TRBJ2-7; D not resolved. This CDR3 contains 11 residues. Trimming shortened V by 4 bases and J by 7 bases, and 8 bases separated the two germline ends. In germline, CDR1 is MDHEN, CDR2 SYDVKM. The CDR3 region has the DNA TGTGCCAGCAGTTCCCCTCGGGAGCAGTACTTC. Its translation: CASSSPREQYF. Together with reference TRBV28 and TRBJ2-7, the CDR3 gives the full variable domain: DVKVTQSSRYLVKRTGEKVFLECVQDMDHENMFWYRQDPGLGLRLIYFSYDVKMKEKGDIPEGYSVSREKKERFSLILESASTNQTSMYLCASSSPREQYFGPGTRLTVT.

This clone has more than one count but fewer than ten. This rearrangement joins TRBV18 to TRBJ2-6; 9 bases are shared with TRBD1. V was clipped by 4 bases and J by 0 bases; unmatched bases: 7. In germline, CDR1 is KGHSH, CDR2 LQKENI. CDR3 size: 18 residues. The CDR3: CASSRPGTGSSGANVLTF. CDR3 coding DNA: TGTGCCAGCTCACGTCCCGGGACAGGGAGCTCTGGGGCCAACGTCCTGACTTTC.

The chain couples TRBV9 to TRBJ2-1, with 7 bases that match TRBD2. V lost 0 bases, J lost 7 bases, and 4 bases stayed unmatched. This CDR3 has 14 residues. Looked up from germline, CDR1 is SGDLS and CDR2 is YYNGEE. The CDR3, as DNA: TGTGCCAGCAGCGTAGGCGGGAGCCAAAATGAGCAGTTCTTC. This sequence encodes CASSVGGSQNEQFF.

V usage is TRBV6-1 and J usage is TRBJ2-3; D not certain. Trimming pared 2 bases from V and 1 base from J, leaving 7 bases between. This CDR3 spans 14 amino acids. CDR1 is MNHNS, CDR2 SASEGT, per germline. CDR3 amino acids: CASSESQGTDTQYF. CDR3 in DNA: TGTGCCAGCAGTGAAAGTCAGGGCACAGATACGCAGTATTTT.

The V and J genes are TRBV4-1 and TRBJ2-6; D perhaps matches TRBD1 (5 bases). CDR3 length equals 16 residues. V shed 1 base and J shed 4 bases, with 11 bases lying between them. Germline V lookup: CDR1 MGHRA, CDR2 YSYEKL. This CDR3 is CASSQVKGVGANVLTF. As DNA, the CDR3 is TGCGCCAGCAGCCAAGTAAAAGGGGTCGGGGCCAACGTCCTGACTTTC.

The genes are TRBV4-3 and TRBJ2-3; 15 nucleotides align to TRBD2. The germline CDR1 and CDR2 sequences are LGHNA and YSLEER. The J segment lost 4 bases and the V segment lost 0 bases, leaving 8 bases of the junction unmatched. This CDR3 has 19 amino acids. CDR3 loop: CASSQDRRTSGRASDTQYF. As DNA, the CDR3 is TGCGCCAGCAGCCAAGATCGGCGGACTAGCGGGAGGGCGTCAGATACGCAGTATTTT.

This clone was seen a few times. The gene calls are TRBV6-6 and TRBJ2-1; possibly TRBD1 or TRBD2 for D (5 bases each). Trimming stripped 6 bases from V and 4 bases from J, with 13 bases between. The germline CDR1 and CDR2 sequences are MNHNY and SVGAGI (reference sequence). The CDR3 spans 14 residues. In nucleotides, the CDR3 is TGTGCCAGCAGCGACAGAGGGGAATACAATGAGCAGTTCTTC. Translation gives CASSDRGEYNEQFF.

V and J are TRBV5-4 and TRBJ2-5; D is uncertain. This CDR3 contains 12 residues. Deletions cut 1 base from V and 4 bases from J, with 5 bases between. The V gene's germline CDR1 is SGHNT and CDR2 YYREEE (reference sequence). The CDR3 region is CASSLRSETQYF. The CDR3 nucleotides are TGTGCCAGCAGCTTGCGGTCAGAGACCCAGTACTTC.

The J gene is TRBJ1-4, the V gene TRBV9; unclear D gene. The V and J ends lost 0 bases and 5 bases respectively, with 8 bases between them. Germline CDR1 and CDR2: SGDLS and YYNGEE. CDR3 length equals 14 residues. As DNA, the CDR3 is TGTGCCAGCAGCGTAGAGTGGCTAAATGAAAAACTGTTTTTT. Translation gives CASSVEWLNEKLFF. The complete variable domain, with remaining parts taken from reference TRBV9 and TRBJ1-4, reads DSGVTQTPKHLITATGQRVTLRCSPRSGDLSVYWYQQSLDQGLQFLIQYYNGEERAKGNILERFSAQQFPDLHSELNLSSLELGDSALYFCASSVEWLNEKLFFGSGTQLSVL.

This sequence joins TRBV5-4 and TRBJ1-1, with 7 positions matching TRBD1. This CDR3 spans 14 amino acids. Germline CDR1 SGHNT, CDR2 YYREEE (reference sequence). The J segment lost 11 bases and the V segment lost 3 bases, leaving 13 bases of the junction unmatched. The CDR3 nucleotides read TGTGCCAGCAGCTCACCGACAGGGAGCCTGAAGGCTTTCTTT. Translating it yields CASSSPTGSLKAFF.